This TCR beta chain was captured in a study of patients and donors after allogeneic stem cell transplantation. MiXCR, applied by TCRdb to the RT-PCR reads, yields one record per CDR3 protein. The sample lists some 200,000 distinct CDR3 sequences, 41% seen once, with 25% to 35% in the top ten. Germline lookup yields CDR1 MDHEN and CDR2 SYDVKM. The ends lost 5 bases at V and 0 bases at J; junction bases unmatched: 3. This CDR3 has 15 amino acids. A few counts support this clonotype. The chain joins TRBV28 to TRBJ1-2; 10 nucleotides line up with TRBD1. Sequenced input: blood, either unsorted or a sorted T cell fraction (not recorded which). This receptor was identified in a human donor who was either an allogeneic HSCT recipient or a stem cell or donor lymphocyte infusion donor (not recorded which). It is not recorded whose cells these are; they may come from a transplant donor. For the CDR3, the DNA is TGTGCCAGCAGTGGGACAGGGGATGCTAACTATGGCTACACCTTC. Translated: CASSGTGDANYGYTF.